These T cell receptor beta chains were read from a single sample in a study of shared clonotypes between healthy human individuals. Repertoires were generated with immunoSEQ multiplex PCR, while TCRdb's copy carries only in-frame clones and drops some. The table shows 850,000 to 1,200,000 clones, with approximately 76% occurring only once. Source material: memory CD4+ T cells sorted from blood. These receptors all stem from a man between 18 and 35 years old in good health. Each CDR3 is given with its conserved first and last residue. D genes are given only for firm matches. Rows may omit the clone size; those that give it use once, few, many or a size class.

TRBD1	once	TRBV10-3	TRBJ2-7	TGTGCCATCAGTGCCCCGGGACAGGGGAAGGACGAGCAGTACTTC	CAISAPGQGKDEQYF
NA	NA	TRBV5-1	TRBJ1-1	TGCGCCAGCAGCTTGGCCGTGTCGGCACCTGAAGCTTTCTTT	CASSLAVSAPEAFF
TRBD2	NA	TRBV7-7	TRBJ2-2	TGTGCTAGCAGCCCAGGGACTAGCCACACCGGGGAGCTGTTTTTT	CASSPGTSHTGELFF
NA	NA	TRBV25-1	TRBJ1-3	TGTGCCAGCAGTGAATACGGAGTCGGGACATCTGGAAACACCATATATTTT	CASSEYGVGTSGNTIYF
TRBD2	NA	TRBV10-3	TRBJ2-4	TGTGCCATCAGTGCTTTTTCCGCCACGGGGGGGCTAGCCAAAAACATTCAGTACTTC	CAISAFSATGGLAKNIQYF
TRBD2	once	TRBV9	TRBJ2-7	TGTGCCAGCAGCGGCGCGGGGGATCGCGAGCAGTACTTC	CASSGAGDREQYF
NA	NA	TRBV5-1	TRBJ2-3	TGCGCCAGCAGGGGACGGACGACGGATACGCAGTATTTT	CASRGRTTDTQYF
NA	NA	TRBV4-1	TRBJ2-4	TGCGCCAGCAGCCAGGAAGGGACAACAAACATTCAGTACTTC	CASSQEGTTNIQYF
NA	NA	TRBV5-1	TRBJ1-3	TGCGCCAGCAGCCAAGGGGGGCTAGGAAACACCATATATTTT	CASSQGGLGNTIYF
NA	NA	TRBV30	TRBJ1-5	TGTGCCTGGAGTGTGGCGGGCGCGAGTCAGCCCCAGCATTTT	CAWSVAGASQPQHF
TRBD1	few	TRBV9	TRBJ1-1	TGTGCCAGCAGCCCGTCCGGTGGACAGGGCACTGAAGCTTTCTTT	CASSPSGGQGTEAFF
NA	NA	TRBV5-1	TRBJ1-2	TGCGCCAGCAGCTTGGGGGCGGCCTATGGCTACACCTTC	CASSLGAAYGYTF
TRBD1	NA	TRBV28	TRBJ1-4	TGTGCCAGCAGTAAAAGACAGGGGGCAACTAATGAAAAACTGTTTTTT	CASSKRQGATNEKLFF
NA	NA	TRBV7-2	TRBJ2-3	TGTGCCAGCAGGGCGATTCTAGCGACAGATACGCAGTATTTT	CASRAILATDTQYF
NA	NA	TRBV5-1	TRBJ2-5	TGCGCCAGCAGCCTTGGGCACGCAGAGACCCAGTACTTC	CASSLGHAETQYF
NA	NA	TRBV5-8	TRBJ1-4	TGTGCCAGCAGCTTGGGGGCAGGGACCAATGAAAAACTGTTTTTT	CASSLGAGTNEKLFF
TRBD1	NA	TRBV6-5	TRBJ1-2	TGTGCCAGCAGTCGACAGGGAGAGAGGGGCTACACCTTC	CASSRQGERGYTF
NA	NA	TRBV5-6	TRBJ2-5	TGTGCCAGCAGCCCAGCGATACAGGGATCAGAGACCCAGTACTTC	CASSPAIQGSETQYF
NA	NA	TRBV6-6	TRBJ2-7	TGTGCCAGCAGTTTCCCCCCAGGGGACGAGCAGTACTTC	CASSFPPGDEQYF
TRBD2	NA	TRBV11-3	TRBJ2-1	TGTGCCAGCAGCTTAGGAGATACTAGCGACAATGAGCAGTTCTTC	CASSLGDTSDNEQFF
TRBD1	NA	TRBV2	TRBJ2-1	TGTGCCAGCACCAGGACAGGGCTCTACAATGAGCAGTTCTTC	CASTRTGLYNEQFF
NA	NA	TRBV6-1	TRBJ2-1	TGTGCCAGCACCTCAGGGGCACAGGGCGGTCATGAGCAGTTCTTC	CASTSGAQGGHEQFF
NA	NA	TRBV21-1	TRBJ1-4	TGTGCCAGCAGGGGCCGGGATAATGAAAAACTGTTTTTT	CASRGRDNEKLFF
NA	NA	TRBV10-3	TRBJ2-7	TGTGCCATCAGTGAGCGAGGGTACTCCTACGAGCAGTACTTC	CAISERGYSYEQYF
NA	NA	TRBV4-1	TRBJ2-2	TGCGCCAGCAGCCAAGCGGGCCTTACCGCGGCCGGGGAGCTGTTTTTT	CASSQAGLTAAGELFF
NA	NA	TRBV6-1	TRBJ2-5	TGTGCCAGCAGTGACCGTAAACAAGAGACCCAGTACTTC	CASSDRKQETQYF
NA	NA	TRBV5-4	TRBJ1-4	TGTGCCAGCAGCATGGACACCCCAGCAACTAATGAAAAACTGTTTTTT	CASSMDTPATNEKLFF
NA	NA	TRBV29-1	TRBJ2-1	TGCAGCGTCAATCTCTACAATGAGCAGTTCTTC	CSVNLYNEQFF
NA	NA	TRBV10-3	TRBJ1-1	TGTGCCATCAGTGAGCAGGGAGACACTGAAGCTTTCTTT	CAISEQGDTEAFF
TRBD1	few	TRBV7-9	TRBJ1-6	TGTGCCAGCAGCGTCACAGGGGTGGGTTCACCCCTCCACTTT	CASSVTGVGSPLHF
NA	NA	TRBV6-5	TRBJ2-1	TGTGCCAGCTTTAAGGACAGTGCCTACAATGAGCAGTTCTTC	CASFKDSAYNEQFF
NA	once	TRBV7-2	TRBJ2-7	TGTGCCAGCAGCTTAGGGGGCAGTGCCGACGAGCAGTACTTC	CASSLGGSADEQYF
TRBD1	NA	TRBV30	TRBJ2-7	TGTGCCTGGAGTCCAGGACAGGGTCGATACGAGCAGTACTTC	CAWSPGQGRYEQYF
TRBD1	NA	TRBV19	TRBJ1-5	TGTGCCATCGGCCCGGGACAGAGCCTTTATAGCAATCAGCCCCAGCATTTT	CAIGPGQSLYSNQPQHF
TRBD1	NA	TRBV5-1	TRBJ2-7	TGCGCCAGCAGCCCGGGACAGGGGGACGAGCAGTACTTC	CASSPGQGDEQYF
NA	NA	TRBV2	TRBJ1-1	TGTGCCAGCAGTGGGGTAACCGCCACTGAAGCTTTCTTT	CASSGVTATEAFF
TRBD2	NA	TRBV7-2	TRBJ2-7	TGTGCCAGCAGCCTACTAGCGGGAGCCCGCTACGAGCAGTACTTC	CASSLLAGARYEQYF
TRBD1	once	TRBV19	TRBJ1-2	TGTGCCAGAGACAAGGGACAGGGGACTAACTATGGCTACACCTTC	CARDKGQGTNYGYTF
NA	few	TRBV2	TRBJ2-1	TGTGCCAGCAGACAGGTTTCCAATGAGCAGTTCTTC	CASRQVSNEQFF